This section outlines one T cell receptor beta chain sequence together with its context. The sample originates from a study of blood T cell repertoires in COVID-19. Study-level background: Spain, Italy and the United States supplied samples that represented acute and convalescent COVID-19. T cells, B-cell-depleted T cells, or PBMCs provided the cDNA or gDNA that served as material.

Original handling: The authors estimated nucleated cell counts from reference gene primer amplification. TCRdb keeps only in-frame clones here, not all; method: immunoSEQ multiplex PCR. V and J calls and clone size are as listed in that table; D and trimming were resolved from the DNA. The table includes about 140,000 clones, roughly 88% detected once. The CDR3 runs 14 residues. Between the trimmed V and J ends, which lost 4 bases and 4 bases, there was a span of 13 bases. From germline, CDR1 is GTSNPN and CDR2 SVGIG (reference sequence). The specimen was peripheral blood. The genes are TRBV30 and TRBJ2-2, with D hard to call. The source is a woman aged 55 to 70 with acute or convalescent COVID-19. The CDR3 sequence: CAWKRLAITGELFF. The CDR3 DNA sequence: TGTGCCTGGAAGCGCCTCGCTATCACCGGGGAGCTGTTTTTT.